This section outlines one T cell receptor beta chain sequence together with its context. Relative to its sample, this clone is medium-sized (0.01 to 0.1%). Its specific antigen is unknown. No base quality values were provided; no much bigger clone lies one nucleotide off. The CDR3 goes from the cysteine to the phenylalanine over 16 residues. CDR3 DNA is the only sequence kept; it has 48 bases, read in frame from the first base. As encoded in the germline V gene (reference sequence), CDR1 is MNHEY while CDR2 is SMNVEV. Trimming takes 2 bases off V and 5 bases off J; junction bases not matched to a gene: 7. This sample is part of a study of blood T cell repertoires in COVID-19 (dated by TCRdb to about 2020). As for the study more broadly: The collaborator samples originated in the United States, Italy and Spain and spanned the acute and convalescent phases of COVID-19. Deeply sampled blood TCRbeta repertoires from subjects exposed to, actively infected with, or recovered from COVID-19 were included in the dataset. Where available, HLA class I and class II types were taken from metadata supplied by the sample provider and were not determined by assay-based typing. The samples were drawn from the first 160 participants of the ongoing ImmuneRACE study and from 1,200 or so subjects provided by 6 global collaborators. The material from the prospective study consisted of cDNA or gDNA derived from T cells, B-cell-depleted T cells, or PBMCs. A de-identified subject ID, COVID-19 status, age in years and sex were almost always included in the sample metadata. The repertoires were released in a freely available public database meant as a resource for research on the immune response to SARS-CoV-2. Study-wide findings and limitations: The quantity of clinical and demographic metadata differed by source and by participant and was supplied without curation.

Whole blood was collected in K2EDTA tubes by collaborating institutions according to the institutions' own protocols. Collaborator samples were shipped for TCRbeta analysis as frozen whole blood, isolated PBMCs, or DNA extracted from either sample type. TCRbeta CDR3 regions were amplified from genomic DNA by means of the immunoSEQ Assay, a bias-controlled multiplex PCR. The published analysis was carried out like this. Within the assay, amplification of reference gene primers was used to estimate how many nucleated cells each sample contained. To quantify the absolute abundance of each unique TCRbeta CDR3 rearrangement, sequence reads were collapsed and filtered. Productive Simpson clonality was computed per sample as the square root of Simpson's diversity index over productive rearrangements. Not all clones reach the TCRdb copy of this immuneACCESS table, which keeps in-frame sequences only. Checked studies attribute under half of the gap to unresolved V genes and leave the rest unexplained. V and J calls and clone size are given by that table; D and trimming were obtained from the DNA. Across this sample there are some 80,000 clones, with about 79% seen only once. The top ten constitute 15% to 20% of the sample.

Sequencing was carried out using peripheral blood. Recombination connected TRBV27 to TRBJ2-3, with 10 bases in between that match TRBD2. The TCR comes from a human donor in a cohort sampled during active COVID-19. The DNA sequence is given as TGTGCCAGCAGTTTAGATGCTCTAGCGGGGGTAGATACGCAGTATTTT. Translated, it gives CASSLDALAGVDTQYF.